This T cell receptor beta chain was recorded in a study of regulatory T cells in long-lasting Graves disease. Study-wide results and caveats: Reduced TCR diversity was observed in persistent Graves' patients versus newly diagnosed patients. With persistent disease, TRBV28, TRBJ1-2 and TRBJ2-5 were the favored segments.

Looked up from germline, CDR1 is DFQATT and CDR2 is SNEGSKA (reference sequence). Trimming at V came to 6 bases and at J to 4 bases, leaving 22 bases not matched to a gene. The CDR3 runs 19 residues. According to the study, TCR beta libraries were built with iRepertoire HTBI primers and CDR3-region Arm-PCR. One entry per CDR3 protein results from TCRdb running MiXCR on the multiplex PCR reads. The data show more than 450,000 distinct CDR3 sequences, roughly 17% seen once. Concerning this clonotype itself: What it recognizes is unknown.

Time point here: newly diagnosed GD, antithyroid drugs for less than 3 months. With RNA extracted from PBMCs as input, the TCR library was made. This sample was shared with a second study, whose subject was T cells in Graves' hyperthyroidism and ophthalmopathy. From that second work: Ophthalmopathy stood apart from stable hyperthyroidism in a 13 V-J model. Ophthalmopathy was identified by the model a median around 5.9 months ahead of onset.

The sequence derives from a man aged 40-49 years with Graves disease. Sequenced material: peripheral blood mononuclear cells (PBMCs), taken at new diagnosis, from a patient treated with antithyroid drugs. The chain carries TRBV20-1 and TRBJ2-5, with 11 bases identical to TRBD2. The CDR3 reads CSALPLLTHSGRARETQYF. As DNA, the CDR3 is TGCAGTGCCCTCCCCCTTCTGACCCATAGCGGGAGGGCCCGAGAGACCCAGTACTTC.